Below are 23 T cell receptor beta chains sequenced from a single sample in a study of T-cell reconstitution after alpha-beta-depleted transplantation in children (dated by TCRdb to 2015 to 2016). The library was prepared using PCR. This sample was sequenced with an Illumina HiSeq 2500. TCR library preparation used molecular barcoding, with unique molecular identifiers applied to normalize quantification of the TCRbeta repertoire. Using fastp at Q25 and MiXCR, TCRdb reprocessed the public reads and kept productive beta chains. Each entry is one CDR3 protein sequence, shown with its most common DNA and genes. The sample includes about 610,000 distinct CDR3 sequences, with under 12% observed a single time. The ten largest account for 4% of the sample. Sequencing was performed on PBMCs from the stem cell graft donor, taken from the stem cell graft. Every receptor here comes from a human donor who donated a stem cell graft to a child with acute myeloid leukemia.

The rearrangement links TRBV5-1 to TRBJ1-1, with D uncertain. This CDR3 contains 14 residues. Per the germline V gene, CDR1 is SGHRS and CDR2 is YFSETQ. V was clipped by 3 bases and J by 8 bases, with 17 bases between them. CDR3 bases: TGCGCCAGCAGCTGGGCGTGGACTTCGAACGAAGCTTTCTTT. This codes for CASSWAWTSNEAFF.

The CDR3 loop reads CASSLRQGGNTEAFF. The DNA for the CDR3 is TGCGCCAGCAGCTTGAGGCAGGGCGGGAACACTGAAGCTTTCTTT. The chain couples TRBV5-1 to TRBJ1-1; the D gene is possibly TRBD1 (5 bases). V was clipped by 1 base and J by 1 base, with 11 bases between them. Germline CDR1 reads SGHRS; CDR2 reads YFSETQ. This CDR3 contains 15 residues. Full variable domain (missing parts from reference TRBV5-1 and TRBJ1-1): KAGVTQTPRYLIKTRGQQVTLSCSPISGHRSVSWYQQTPGQGLQFLFEYFSETQRNKGNFPGRFSGRQFSNSRSEMNVSTLELGDSALYLCASSLRQGGNTEAFFGQGTRLTVV.

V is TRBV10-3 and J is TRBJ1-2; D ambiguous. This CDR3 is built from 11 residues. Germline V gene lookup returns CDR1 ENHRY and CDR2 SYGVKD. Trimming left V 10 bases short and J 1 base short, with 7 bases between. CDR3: CATQSNYGYTF. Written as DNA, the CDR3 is TGTGCCACACAGAGTAACTATGGCTACACCTTC.

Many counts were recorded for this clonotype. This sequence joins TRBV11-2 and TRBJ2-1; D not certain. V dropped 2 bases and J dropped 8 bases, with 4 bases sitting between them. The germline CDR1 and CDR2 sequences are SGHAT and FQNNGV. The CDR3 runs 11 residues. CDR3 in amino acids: CASSLTDEQFF. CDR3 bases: TGTGCCAGCAGCTTAACGGATGAGCAGTTCTTC.

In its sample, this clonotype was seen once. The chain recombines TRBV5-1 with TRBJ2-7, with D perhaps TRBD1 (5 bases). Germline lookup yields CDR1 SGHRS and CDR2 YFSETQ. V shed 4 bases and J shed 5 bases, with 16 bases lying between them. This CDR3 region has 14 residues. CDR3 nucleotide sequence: TGCGCCAGCAGCCCGAGACAGACTCCCCACGAGCAGTACTTC. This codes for CASSPRQTPHEQYF. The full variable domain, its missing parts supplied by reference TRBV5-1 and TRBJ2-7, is KAGVTQTPRYLIKTRGQQVTLSCSPISGHRSVSWYQQTPGQGLQFLFEYFSETQRNKGNFPGRFSGRQFSNSRSEMNVSTLELGDSALYLCASSPRQTPHEQYFGPGTRLTVT.

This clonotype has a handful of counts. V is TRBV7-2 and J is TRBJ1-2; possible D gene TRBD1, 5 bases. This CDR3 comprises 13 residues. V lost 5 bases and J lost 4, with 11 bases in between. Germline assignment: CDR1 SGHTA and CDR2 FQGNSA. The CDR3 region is CASSQEGRYGYTF. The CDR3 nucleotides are TGTGCCAGCAGCCAGGAGGGGCGCTATGGCTACACCTTC. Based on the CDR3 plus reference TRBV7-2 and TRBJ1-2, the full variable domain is GAGVSQSPSNKVTEKGKDVELRCDPISGHTALYWYRQSLGQGLEFLIYFQGNSAPDKSGLPSDRFSAERTGGSVSTLTIQRTQQEDSAVYLCASSQEGRYGYTFGSGTRLTVV.

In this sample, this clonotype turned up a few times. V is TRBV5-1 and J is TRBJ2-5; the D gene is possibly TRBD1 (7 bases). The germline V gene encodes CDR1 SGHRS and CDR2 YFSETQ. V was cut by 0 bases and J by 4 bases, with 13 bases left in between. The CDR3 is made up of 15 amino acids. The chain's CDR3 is CASSLVSGGLETQYF. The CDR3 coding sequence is TGCGCCAGCAGCTTGGTTTCAGGGGGGTTAGAGACCCAGTACTTC. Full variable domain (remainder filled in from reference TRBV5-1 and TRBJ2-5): KAGVTQTPRYLIKTRGQQVTLSCSPISGHRSVSWYQQTPGQGLQFLFEYFSETQRNKGNFPGRFSGRQFSNSRSEMNVSTLELGDSALYLCASSLVSGGLETQYFGPGTRLLVL.

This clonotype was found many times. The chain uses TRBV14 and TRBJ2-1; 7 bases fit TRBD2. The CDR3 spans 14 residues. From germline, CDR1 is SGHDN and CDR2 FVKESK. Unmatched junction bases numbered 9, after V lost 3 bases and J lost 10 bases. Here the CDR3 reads CASSQEGGRGEQFF. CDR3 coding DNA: TGTGCCAGCAGCCAGGAGGGCGGGAGAGGCGAGCAGTTCTTC.

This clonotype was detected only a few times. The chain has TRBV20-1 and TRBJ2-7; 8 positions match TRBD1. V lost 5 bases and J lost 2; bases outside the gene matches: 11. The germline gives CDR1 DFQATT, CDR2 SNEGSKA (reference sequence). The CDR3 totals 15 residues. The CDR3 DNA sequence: TGCAGTGCTTCCGGTCGGGACAGGTTTCCCTACGAGCAGTACTTC. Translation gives CSASGRDRFPYEQYF.

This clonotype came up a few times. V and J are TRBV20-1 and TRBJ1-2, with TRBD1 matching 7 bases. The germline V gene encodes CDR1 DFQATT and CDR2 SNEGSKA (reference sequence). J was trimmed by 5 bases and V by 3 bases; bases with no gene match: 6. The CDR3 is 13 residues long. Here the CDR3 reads CSASVGQSYGYTF. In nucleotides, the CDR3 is TGCAGTGCTAGTGTGGGACAGTCTTATGGCTACACCTTC.

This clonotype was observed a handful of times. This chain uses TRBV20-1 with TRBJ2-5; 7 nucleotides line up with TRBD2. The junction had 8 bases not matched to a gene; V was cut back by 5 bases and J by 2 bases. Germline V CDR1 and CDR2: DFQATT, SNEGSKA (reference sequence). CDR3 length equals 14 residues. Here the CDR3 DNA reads TGCAGTGCTCTATCCGGAGCGGGGCAAGAGACCCAGTACTTC. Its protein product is CSALSGAGQETQYF.

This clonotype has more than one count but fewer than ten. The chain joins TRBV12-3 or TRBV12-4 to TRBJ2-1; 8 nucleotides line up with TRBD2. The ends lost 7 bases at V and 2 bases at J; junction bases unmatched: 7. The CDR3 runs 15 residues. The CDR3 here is CASTLPGGTYNEQFF. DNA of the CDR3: TGTGCCAGCACCCTCCCGGGGGGGACCTACAATGAGCAGTTCTTC.

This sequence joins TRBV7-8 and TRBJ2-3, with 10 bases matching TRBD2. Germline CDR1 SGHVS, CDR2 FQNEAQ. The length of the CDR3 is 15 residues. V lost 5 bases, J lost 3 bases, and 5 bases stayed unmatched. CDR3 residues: CASSNLAGVTDTQYF. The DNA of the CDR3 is TGTGCCAGCAGCAACCTAGCGGGAGTGACAGATACGCAGTATTTT.

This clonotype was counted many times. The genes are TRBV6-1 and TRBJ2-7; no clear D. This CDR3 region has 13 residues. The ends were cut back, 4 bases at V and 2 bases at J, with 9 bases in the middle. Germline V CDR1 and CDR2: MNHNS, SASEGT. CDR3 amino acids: CASSAGLTYEQYF. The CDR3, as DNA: TGTGCCAGCAGTGCCGGCCTTACCTACGAGCAGTACTTC.

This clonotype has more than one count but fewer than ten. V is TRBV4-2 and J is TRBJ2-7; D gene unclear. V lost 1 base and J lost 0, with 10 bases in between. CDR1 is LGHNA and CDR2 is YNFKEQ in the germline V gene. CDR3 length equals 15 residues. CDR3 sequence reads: CASSQGDGSSYEQYF. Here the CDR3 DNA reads TGTGCCAGCAGCCAAGGAGACGGTAGCTCCTACGAGCAGTACTTC.

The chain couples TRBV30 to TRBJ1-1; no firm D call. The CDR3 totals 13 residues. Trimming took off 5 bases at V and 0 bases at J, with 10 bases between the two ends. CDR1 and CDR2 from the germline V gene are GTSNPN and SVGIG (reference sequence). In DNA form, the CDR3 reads TGTGCCTGGGACACACAGATGAACACTGAAGCTTTCTTT. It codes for CAWDTQMNTEAFF.

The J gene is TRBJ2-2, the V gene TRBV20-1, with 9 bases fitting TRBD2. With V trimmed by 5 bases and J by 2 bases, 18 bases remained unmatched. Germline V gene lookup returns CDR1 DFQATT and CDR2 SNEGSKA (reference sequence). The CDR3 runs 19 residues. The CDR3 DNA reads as TGCAGTGCTCTGGGACTAGCCAAGTCCAGGCCGACTAACACCGGGGAGCTGTTTTTT. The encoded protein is CSALGLAKSRPTNTGELFF.

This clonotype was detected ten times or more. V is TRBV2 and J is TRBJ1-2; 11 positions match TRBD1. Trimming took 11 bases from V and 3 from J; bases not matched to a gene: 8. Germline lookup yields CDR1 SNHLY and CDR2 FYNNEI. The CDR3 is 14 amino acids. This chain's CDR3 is CAGQGAAGDYGYTF. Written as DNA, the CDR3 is TGTGCCGGACAGGGGGCTGCCGGCGACTATGGCTACACCTTC.

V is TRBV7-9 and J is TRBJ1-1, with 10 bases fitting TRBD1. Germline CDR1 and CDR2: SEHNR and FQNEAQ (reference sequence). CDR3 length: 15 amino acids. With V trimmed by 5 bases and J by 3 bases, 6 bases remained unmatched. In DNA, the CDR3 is TGTGCCAGCAGCCAAGGACAGGGGGGCGACACTGAAGCTTTCTTT. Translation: CASSQGQGGDTEAFF.

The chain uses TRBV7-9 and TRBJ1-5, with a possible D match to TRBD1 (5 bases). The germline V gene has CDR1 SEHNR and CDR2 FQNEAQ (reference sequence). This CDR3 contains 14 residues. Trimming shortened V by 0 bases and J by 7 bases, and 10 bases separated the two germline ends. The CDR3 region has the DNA TGTGCCAGCAGCTTAGCTGGGGAGGGGCAGCCCCAGCATTTT. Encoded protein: CASSLAGEGQPQHF.

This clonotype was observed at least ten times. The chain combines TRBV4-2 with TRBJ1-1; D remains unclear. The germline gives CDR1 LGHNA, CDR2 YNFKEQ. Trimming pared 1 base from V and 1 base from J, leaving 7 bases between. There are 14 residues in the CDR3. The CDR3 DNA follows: TGTGCCAGCAGCCAAGGGGTCAAGAACACTGAAGCTTTCTTT. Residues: CASSQGVKNTEAFF.

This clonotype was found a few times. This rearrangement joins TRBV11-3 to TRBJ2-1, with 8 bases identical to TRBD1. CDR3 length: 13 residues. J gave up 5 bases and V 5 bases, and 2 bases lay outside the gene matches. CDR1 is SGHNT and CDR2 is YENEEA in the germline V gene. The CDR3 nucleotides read TGTGCCAGCAGCCAGGGGGCGGACAATGAGCAGTTCTTC. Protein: CASSQGADNEQFF.

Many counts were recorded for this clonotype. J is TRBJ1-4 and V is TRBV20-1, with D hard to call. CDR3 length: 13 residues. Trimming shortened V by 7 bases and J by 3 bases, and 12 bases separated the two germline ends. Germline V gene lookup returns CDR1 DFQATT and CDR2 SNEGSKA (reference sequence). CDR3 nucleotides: TGCAGTGGATCGCCGCGGGCTAATGAAAAACTGTTTTTT. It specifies CSGSPRANEKLFF.